Following are 18 T cell receptor beta chains from one sample sequenced in a study of T-cell memory formation after mild COVID-19. Via MiXCR, TCRdb re-called the 5' RACE reads, giving one row per CDR3 protein. The sample comprises 300,000 or so distinct CDR3 sequences, roughly 15% of which are singletons, and roughly 24% rests with the top ten. The source material was PBMCs or a T cell subset sorted from them (not recorded which). The receptors derive from a man aged 18-30 years who had mild COVID-19 (a few samples of this study predate the infection). Cell type and time point are not known.

The chain couples TRBV4-2 to TRBJ2-3, with TRBD2 matching over 8 bases. Per the germline V gene, CDR1 is LGHNA and CDR2 is YNFKEQ. V gave up 4 bases and J gave up 3 bases; unmatched junction bases: 12. This CDR3 contains 17 residues. The CDR3 region has the DNA TGTGCCAGCAGCCCCCGGTGGCGGGGGGAGGGGACAGATACGCAGTATTTT. Protein: CASSPRWRGEGTDTQYF.

This chain uses TRBV4-3 with TRBJ2-3; TRBD2 matches at 8 bases. CDR3 length equals 18 residues. Germline CDR1 is LGHNA and CDR2 is YSLEER. With V trimmed by 0 bases and J by 2 bases, 10 bases remained unmatched. The CDR3 sequence is CASSQDLSGGPSTDTQYF. DNA for the CDR3: TGCGCCAGCAGCCAAGATCTTTCGGGGGGGCCCTCCACAGATACGCAGTATTTT.

J is TRBJ2-1 and V is TRBV7-9; TRBD1 aligns across 9 bases. CDR3 size: 17 residues. The trim removed 5 bases at V and 5 bases at J, leaving 13 bases unmatched. CDR1 is SEHNR and CDR2 is FQNEAQ in the germline V gene (reference sequence). CDR3 amino acids: CASSHRSGTGLHNEQFF. CDR3 DNA sequence: TGTGCCAGCAGCCACCGATCCGGGACAGGGTTGCACAATGAGCAGTTCTTC. The full variable domain, rest sourced from reference TRBV7-9 and TRBJ2-1, is DTGVSQNPRHKITKRGQNVTFRCDPISEHNRLYWYRQTLGQGPEFLTYFQNEAQLEKSRLLSDRFSAERPKGSFSTLEIQRTEQGDSAMYLCASSHRSGTGLHNEQFFGPGTRLTVL.

J is TRBJ2-5 and V is TRBV7-3, with TRBD2 as a possible D gene (5 bases). This CDR3 comprises 14 residues. Germline V gene data show CDR1 as SGHTA and CDR2 as FQGTGA. Trimming cost V 5 bases and J 6 bases, with 16 bases left between them. This CDR3 is CASSPLFGGKTQYF. The DNA of the CDR3 is TGTGCCAGCAGCCCGCTATTCGGAGGAAAGACCCAGTACTTC.

The J gene is TRBJ1-6, the V gene TRBV7-9; D not resolved. Trimming left V 2 bases short and J 8 bases short, with 10 bases between. CDR1 is SEHNR and CDR2 is FQNEAQ in the germline V gene (reference sequence). The CDR3 has 14 amino acids. CDR3 in amino acids: CASSLIRRDSPLHF. The CDR3 bases are TGTGCCAGCAGCTTAATCAGGCGGGATTCACCCCTCCACTTT. Supplemented by reference TRBV7-9 and TRBJ1-6, the full variable domain reads DTGVSQNPRHKITKRGQNVTFRCDPISEHNRLYWYRQTLGQGPEFLTYFQNEAQLEKSRLLSDRFSAERPKGSFSTLEIQRTEQGDSAMYLCASSLIRRDSPLHFGNGTRLTVT.

The rearrangement uses TRBV12-3 or TRBV12-4 and TRBJ1-5; no clear D gene. This CDR3 contains 15 residues. Trimming removed 6 bases at V and 3 bases at J, with 15 bases between. CDR3 DNA: TGTGCCAGCAGCCGGAGGACTGGGATCAATCAGCCCCAGCATTTT. It encodes CASSRRTGINQPQHF.

In this sample, this clonotype turned up once. The chain is built from TRBV28 and TRBJ2-3, with D unclear. The ends were cut back, 8 bases at V and 0 bases at J, with 18 bases in the middle. Germline CDR1 is MDHEN and CDR2 is SYDVKM. This CDR3 has 16 amino acids. The CDR3: CASQQLMGSSTDTQYF. The CDR3 DNA reads as TGTGCCAGCCAACAGCTTATGGGCTCTAGCACAGATACGCAGTATTTT.

The CDR3 region has the DNA TGCGCCAGCAGCTTGGACGGGATGAACTACGAGCAGTACTTC. Protein product: CASSLDGMNYEQYF. The chain joins TRBV5-1 to TRBJ2-7; D might be TRBD2 (5 bases). Trimming took off 0 bases at V and 3 bases at J, with 10 bases between the two ends. The CDR3 loop spans 14 amino acids. Per germline, CDR1 SGHRS and CDR2 YFSETQ. The full variable domain, completed using reference TRBV5-1 and TRBJ2-7, is KAGVTQTPRYLIKTRGQQVTLSCSPISGHRSVSWYQQTPGQGLQFLFEYFSETQRNKGNFPGRFSGRQFSNSRSEMNVSTLELGDSALYLCASSLDGMNYEQYFGPGTRLTVT.

This clonotype was counted between two and nine times. The chain is built from TRBV6-2 or TRBV6-3 and TRBJ1-6; TRBD1 is a possible D gene (5 bases). Germline V lookup: CDR1 MNHEY, CDR2 SVGEGT. The CDR3 spans 15 residues. Trimming took 2 bases from V and 7 from J, leaving 12 bases between them. The CDR3 protein is CASSYPGTGNSPLHF. In nucleotides, the CDR3 is TGTGCCAGCAGTTACCCCGGGACGGGGAATTCACCCCTCCACTTT.

V gene TRBV7-2 combines with J gene TRBJ2-2, with D maybe TRBD2 (6 bases). The V and J ends lost 5 bases and 4 bases respectively, with 17 bases between them. Germline CDR1 reads SGHTA; CDR2 reads FQGNSA. The CDR3 has 16 amino acids. CDR3 sequence (DNA): TGTGCCAGCAGCCACCTGGGACTCACTCCCACCGGGGAGCTGTTTTTT. It yields the protein CASSHLGLTPTGELFF.

This clonotype was detected many times. Written as DNA, the CDR3 is TGCGCCAGCAGCCAAGATCCCCTGGTAATGGAGACCCAGTACTTC. It specifies CASSQDPLVMETQYF. The chain joins TRBV4-3 to TRBJ2-5, with D uncertain. V lost 0 bases and J 5 bases, leaving 13 bases between the germline ends. CDR1 and CDR2 from the germline V gene are LGHNA and YSLEER. The length of the CDR3 is 15 residues.

The rearrangement links TRBV5-1 to TRBJ2-1; 9 positions match TRBD2. After removal of 0 bases from V and 4 bases from J, the junction contained 2 bases not matched to a gene. Per the germline V gene, CDR1 is SGHRS and CDR2 is YFSETQ. CDR3 length: 15 residues. In DNA, the CDR3 is TGCGCCAGCAGCTTGGTAGCGGGGGAGTACAATGAGCAGTTCTTC. This gives the protein CASSLVAGEYNEQFF.

This clonotype was picked up a small number of times. This rearrangement joins TRBV4-1 to TRBJ2-7, with 10 bases aligning to TRBD2. With V trimmed by 6 bases and J by 7 bases, 18 bases remained unmatched. Germline V gene sequence: CDR1 MGHRA, CDR2 YSYEKL. The CDR3 consists of 17 residues. In nucleotides, the CDR3 is TGCGCCAGCAGAGGGGCTCTTCTAGCGGGGGCGGGAGCGGAGCAGTACTTC. Amino acids: CASRGALLAGAGAEQYF.

The rearrangement uses TRBV2 and TRBJ2-7; 11 bases align to TRBD1. The CDR3 runs 15 residues. Germline CDR1 reads SNHLY; CDR2 reads FYNNEI. With 0 bases clipped from V and 5 bases from J, the junction kept 3 bases outside the gene matches. CDR3 loop: CASSEAGDRGNEQYF. The CDR3 coding sequence is TGTGCCAGCAGTGAAGCGGGGGACAGGGGGAACGAGCAGTACTTC.

Written as DNA, the CDR3 is TGCAGCGTATCGCTGTCGGGACAGACAAAAGAGACCCAGTACTTC. Translating gives CSVSLSGQTKETQYF. The chain is built from TRBV29-1 and TRBJ2-5, with 7 bases aligning to TRBD1. CDR1 is SQVTM and CDR2 is ANQGSEA in the germline V gene. With V trimmed by 6 bases and J by 3 bases, 13 bases remained unmatched. The CDR3 has 15 residues.

The chain couples TRBV9 to TRBJ2-3, with a weak D call TRBD1 (5 bases). This CDR3 spans 16 amino acids. The V end was cut by 0 bases, the J end by 3 bases, with 14 bases between. The germline V gene has CDR1 SGDLS and CDR2 YYNGEE. The chain's CDR3 is CASSVARAAGTDTQYF. Written as DNA, the CDR3 is TGTGCCAGCAGCGTAGCCAGGGCCGCAGGTACAGATACGCAGTATTTT.

The chain links TRBV5-1 to TRBJ1-2, with a tentative D call TRBD1 (5 bases). Germline assignment: CDR1 SGHRS and CDR2 YFSETQ. Trimming removed 4 bases from V and 8 bases from J, with 15 bases in between. The CDR3 covers 13 residues. The CDR3 region is CASSRDPSRGYTF. For the CDR3, the DNA is TGCGCCAGCAGCCGGGACCCTTCGCGAGGCTACACCTTC.

This clonotype has only a few counts. CDR3 DNA: TGCGCCAGCAGCCCTATACCGCCTAGCGGGAGGGCGTCAGATACGCAGTATTTT. Protein product: CASSPIPPSGRASDTQYF. V and J are TRBV4-1 and TRBJ2-3; 12 nucleotides line up with TRBD2. Germline V gives CDR1 MGHRA, CDR2 YSYEKL. The CDR3 spans 18 residues. The V gene end was trimmed by 4 bases and the J gene end by 4 bases; junction bases not matched to a gene: 12.